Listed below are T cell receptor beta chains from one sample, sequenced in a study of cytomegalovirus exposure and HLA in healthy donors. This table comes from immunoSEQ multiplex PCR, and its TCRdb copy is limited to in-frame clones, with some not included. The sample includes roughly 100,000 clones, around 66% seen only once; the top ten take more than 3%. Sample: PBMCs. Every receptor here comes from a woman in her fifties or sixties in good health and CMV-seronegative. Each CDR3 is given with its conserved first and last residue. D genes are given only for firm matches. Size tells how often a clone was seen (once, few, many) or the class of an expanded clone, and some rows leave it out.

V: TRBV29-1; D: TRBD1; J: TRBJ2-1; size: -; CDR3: CSVDLGDRGLGVEQFF; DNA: TGCAGCGTTGACCTCGGGGACAGGGGGCTTGGGGTTGAGCAGTTCTTC
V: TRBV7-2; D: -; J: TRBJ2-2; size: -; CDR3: CASSFTSRAGELFF; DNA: TGTGCCAGCAGCTTCACTAGCAGGGCCGGGGAGCTGTTTTTT
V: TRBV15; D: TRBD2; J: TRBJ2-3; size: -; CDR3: CATSLTGGGISDTQYF; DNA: TGTGCCACCAGCCTTACAGGCGGGGGGATATCAGATACGCAGTATTTT
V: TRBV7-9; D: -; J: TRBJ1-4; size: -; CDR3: CASSLPTRGWEKLFF; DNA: TGTGCCAGCAGCCTACCGACTAGGGGATGGGAAAAACTGTTTTTT
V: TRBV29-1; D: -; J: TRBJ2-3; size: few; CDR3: CSVAEGGSTDTQYF; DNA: TGCAGCGTTGCTGAAGGAGGCTCCACAGATACGCAGTATTTT
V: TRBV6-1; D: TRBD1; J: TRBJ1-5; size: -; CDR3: CASSRDRGNQPQHF; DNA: TGTGCCAGCAGCAGAGACAGGGGCAATCAGCCCCAGCATTTT
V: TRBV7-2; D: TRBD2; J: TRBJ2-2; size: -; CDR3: CASSLFTSGNTGELFF; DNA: TGTGCCAGCAGCTTATTCACTAGCGGAAACACCGGGGAGCTGTTTTTT
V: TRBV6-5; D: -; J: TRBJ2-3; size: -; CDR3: CASSYSGADTQYF; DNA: TGTGCCAGCAGTTATTCGGGGGCAGATACGCAGTATTTT
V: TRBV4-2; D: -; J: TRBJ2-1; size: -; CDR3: CASSQDQGSNEQFF; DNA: TGTGCCAGCAGCCAAGATCAGGGTTCAAATGAGCAGTTCTTC
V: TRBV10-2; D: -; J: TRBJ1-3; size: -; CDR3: CASSAPGAVSGNTIYF; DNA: TGCGCCAGCAGTGCACCAGGGGCCGTTTCTGGAAACACCATATATTTT
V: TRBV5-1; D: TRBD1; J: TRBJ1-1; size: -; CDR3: CASSLRPQGARGVNTEAFF; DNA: TGCGCCAGCAGCTTGCGACCACAGGGGGCGCGGGGGGTGAACACTGAAGCTTTCTTT
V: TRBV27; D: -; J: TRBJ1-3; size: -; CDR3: CASSPRVGRNSGNTIYF; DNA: TGTGCCAGCAGCCCCCGCGTGGGGCGGAACTCTGGAAACACCATATATTTT
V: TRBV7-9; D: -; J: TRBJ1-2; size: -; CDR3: CASSSHYSGDYGYTF; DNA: TGTGCCAGCAGCTCCCACTATTCAGGGGACTATGGCTACACCTTC
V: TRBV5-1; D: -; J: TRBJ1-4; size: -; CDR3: CASSLMGAFNEKLFF; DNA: TGCGCCAGCAGCTTGATGGGGGCGTTCAACGAAAAACTGTTTTTT
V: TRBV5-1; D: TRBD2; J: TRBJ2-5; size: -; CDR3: CASSESGREQETQYF; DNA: TGCGCCAGCAGCGAATCAGGGAGGGAGCAAGAGACCCAGTACTTC
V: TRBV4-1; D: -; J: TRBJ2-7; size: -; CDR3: CASSQDDSPPAGEQYF; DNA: TGCGCCAGCAGCCAAGACGACAGTCCTCCGGCGGGGGAGCAGTACTTC
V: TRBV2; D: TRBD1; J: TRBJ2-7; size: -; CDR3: CATRQGATSYEQYF; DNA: TGTGCCACAAGACAGGGGGCAACCTCCTACGAGCAGTACTTC
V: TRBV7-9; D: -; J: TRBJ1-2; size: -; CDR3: CASSLALRWAGYTF; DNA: TGTGCCAGCAGCTTAGCGCTAAGATGGGCTGGCTACACCTTC
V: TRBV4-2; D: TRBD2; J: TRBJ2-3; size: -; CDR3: CASSPLSTSGDLSTDTQYF; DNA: TGTGCCAGCAGCCCCCTGTCCACTAGCGGCGATCTAAGCACAGATACGCAGTATTTT
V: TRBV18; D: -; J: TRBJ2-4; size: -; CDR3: CASSSPGSVAKNIQYF; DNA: TGTGCCAGCTCATCTCCCGGGTCCGTAGCCAAAAACATTCAGTACTTC
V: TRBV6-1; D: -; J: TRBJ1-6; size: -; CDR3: CASSPQGNSPLHF; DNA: TGTGCCAGCAGTCCTCAGGGGAATTCACCCCTCCACTTT
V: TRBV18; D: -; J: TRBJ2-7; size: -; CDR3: CASSPPSKGQYEQYF; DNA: TGTGCCAGCTCACCACCGTCCAAAGGACAGTACGAGCAGTACTTC
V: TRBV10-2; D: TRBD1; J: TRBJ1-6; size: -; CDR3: CASRGQGDSPLHF; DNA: TGCGCCAGCAGAGGACAGGGGGATTCACCCCTCCACTTT
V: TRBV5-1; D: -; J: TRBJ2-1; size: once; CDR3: CASSLEIGVYNEQFF; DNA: TGCGCCAGCAGCTTGGAAATAGGGGTCTACAATGAGCAGTTCTTC
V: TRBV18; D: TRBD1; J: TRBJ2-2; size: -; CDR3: CASSPAGTETPGELFF; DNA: TGTGCCAGCTCACCCGCCGGGACAGAAACCCCCGGGGAGCTGTTTTTT
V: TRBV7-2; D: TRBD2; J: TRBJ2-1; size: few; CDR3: CASSPWTSGRDEQFF; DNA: TGTGCCAGCAGCCCATGGACTAGCGGGAGGGATGAGCAGTTCTTC
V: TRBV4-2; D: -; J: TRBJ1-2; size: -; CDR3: CASSQDQWGATNYGYTF; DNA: TGTGCCAGCAGCCAAGATCAGTGGGGCGCCACTAACTATGGCTACACCTTC
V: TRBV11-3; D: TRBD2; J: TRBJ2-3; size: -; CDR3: CASTLGTSGSTDTQYF; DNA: TGTGCCAGCACCCTAGGGACTAGCGGTAGCACAGATACGCAGTATTTT
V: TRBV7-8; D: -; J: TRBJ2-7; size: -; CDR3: CASSLARQREMYEQYF; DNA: TGTGCCAGCAGCTTAGCGCGGCAACGGGAGATGTACGAGCAGTACTTC
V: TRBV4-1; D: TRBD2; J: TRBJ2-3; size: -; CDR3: CASSQVIGGGTDTQYF; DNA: TGCGCCAGCAGCCAAGTGATTGGGGGGGGCACAGATACGCAGTATTTT
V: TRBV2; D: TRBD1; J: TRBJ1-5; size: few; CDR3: CASRGGSGGQPQHF; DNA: TGTGCCAGCAGGGGTGGGTCAGGGGGCCAGCCCCAGCATTTT
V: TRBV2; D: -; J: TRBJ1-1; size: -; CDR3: CASSSSGYTEAFF; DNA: TGTGCCAGCAGCTCTTCAGGATACACTGAAGCTTTCTTT
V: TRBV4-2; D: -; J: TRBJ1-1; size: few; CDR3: CASSQAGMRTEAFF; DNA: TGTGCCAGCAGCCAAGCGGGGATGAGGACTGAAGCTTTCTTT
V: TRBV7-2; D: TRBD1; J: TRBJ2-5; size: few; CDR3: CASVQITGGRAETQYF; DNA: TGTGCCAGCGTCCAAATTACAGGGGGTAGGGCGGAGACCCAGTACTTC
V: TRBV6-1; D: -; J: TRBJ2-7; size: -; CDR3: CASREHASTRDF; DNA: TGTGCCAGCAGGGAACATGCCTCTACGAGGGACTTC
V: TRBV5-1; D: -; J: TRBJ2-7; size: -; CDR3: CASSLDSKQHYEQYF; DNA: TGCGCCAGCAGCTTGGATTCGAAACAGCACTACGAGCAGTACTTC
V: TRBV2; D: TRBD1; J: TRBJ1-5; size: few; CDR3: CASSVGQGNQPQHF; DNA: TGTGCCAGCAGCGTAGGACAGGGGAATCAGCCCCAGCATTTT
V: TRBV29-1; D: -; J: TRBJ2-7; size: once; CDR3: CSVRDYSYEQYF; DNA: TGCAGCGTCCGAGATTACTCCTACGAGCAGTACTTC
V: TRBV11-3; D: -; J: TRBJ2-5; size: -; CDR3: CASSLDDGGETQYF; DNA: TGTGCCAGCAGCTTAGATGATGGTGGCGAGACCCAGTACTTC
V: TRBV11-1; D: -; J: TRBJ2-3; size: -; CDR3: CASSLDERQRRTDTQYF; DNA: TGTGCCAGCAGCTTAGATGAGCGACAGAGACGCACAGATACGCAGTATTTT
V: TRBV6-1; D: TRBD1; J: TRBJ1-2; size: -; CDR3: CASSEAGTGAYAYGYTF; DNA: TGTGCCAGCAGTGAAGCGGGGACAGGGGCATATGCCTATGGCTACACCTTC
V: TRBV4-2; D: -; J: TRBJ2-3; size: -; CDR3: CASSPRGGTITDTQYF; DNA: TGTGCCAGCAGCCCCCGAGGGGGGACTATCACAGATACGCAGTATTTT
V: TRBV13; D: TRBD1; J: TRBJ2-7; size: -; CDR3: CASSSNRGHRSYEQYF; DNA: TGTGCCAGCAGCTCTAACAGGGGCCACCGCTCCTACGAGCAGTACTTC
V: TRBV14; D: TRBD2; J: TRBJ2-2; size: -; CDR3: CASSQDLGGGLTGELFF; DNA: TGTGCCAGCAGCCAAGATCTTGGCGGGGGTCTCACCGGGGAGCTGTTTTTT
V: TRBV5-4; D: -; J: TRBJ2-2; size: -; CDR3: CASSLVGQMNTGELFF; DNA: TGTGCCAGCAGCTTAGTTGGACAAATGAACACCGGGGAGCTGTTTTTT
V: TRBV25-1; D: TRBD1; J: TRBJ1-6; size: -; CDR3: CASSETGVGSPLHF; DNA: TGTGCCAGCAGTGAAACAGGGGTCGGCTCACCCCTCCACTTT
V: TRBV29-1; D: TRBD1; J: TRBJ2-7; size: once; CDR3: CSVERQGPYEQYF; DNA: TGCAGCGTTGAGCGACAGGGGCCCTACGAGCAGTACTTC
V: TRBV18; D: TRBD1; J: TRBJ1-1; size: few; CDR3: CASSDTGVTEAFF; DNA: TGTGCCAGCTCAGACACAGGGGTCACTGAAGCTTTCTTT
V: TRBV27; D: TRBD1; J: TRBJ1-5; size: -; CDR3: CASSPFWGQGAWSNQPQHF; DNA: TGTGCCAGCAGTCCCTTTTGGGGACAGGGGGCGTGGAGCAATCAGCCCCAGCATTTT
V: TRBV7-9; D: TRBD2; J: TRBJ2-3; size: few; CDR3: CTSSLVSGTTDTQYF; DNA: TGTACCAGCAGCTTAGTTAGCGGGACAACAGATACGCAGTATTTT
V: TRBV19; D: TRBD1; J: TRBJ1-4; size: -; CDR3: CASRGTGREKLFF; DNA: TGTGCCAGTAGAGGGACAGGGCGCGAAAAACTGTTTTTT
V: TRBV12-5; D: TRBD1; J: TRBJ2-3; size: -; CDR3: CASGLAYTGTGTDTQYF; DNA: TGTGCTAGTGGTCTAGCCTACACCGGGACAGGCACAGATACGCAGTATTTT